A single sample is the source of the 11 T cell receptor beta chains below, sequenced in a study of T-cell memory formation after mild COVID-19 (dated by TCRdb to 2020 to 2022). The library came from 5' RACE. Sequencer: Illumina NovaSeq 6000. TCRdb trimmed public reads at Q25 via fastp, called clones via MiXCR and kept in-frame beta chains. Each CDR3 protein gets just one entry, which takes the most common genes and DNA from the rows behind it. The sample data list fewer than 650,000 distinct CDR3 sequences, and 15% to 20% of these were observed just once. The top ten clones comprise just over 8% of the sample. Material: PBMCs or a T cell subset sorted from them (not recorded which). Every receptor here comes from an adult woman who had mild COVID-19 (a few samples of this study predate the infection). The sample titles of this study are shuffled in the database, so cell type and time point are left out; the donor was told from shared clones.

Note on this clonotype: One junction end disagrees with the germline gene, perhaps due to a read error. The rearrangement joins TRBV4-1 to TRBJ2-7; TRBD1 matches 7 bases. This CDR3 has 13 amino acids. Germline CDR1 and CDR2: MGHRA and YSYEKL. The CDR3 DNA sequence: TGCGCCAGCAGCCAAGGACGGACAGGTCCTTCTGTCTTC. This sequence encodes CASSQGRTGPSVF.

The chain employs TRBV20-1 and TRBJ2-3; D gene uncertain. V was clipped by 6 bases and J by 0 bases, with 16 bases between them. Germline V gene sequence: CDR1 DFQATT, CDR2 SNEGSKA (reference sequence). This CDR3 spans 15 amino acids. The CDR3 loop reads CSAQRIGSSTDTQYF. The CDR3 bases are TGCAGTGCCCAGAGGATCGGGTCGAGCACAGATACGCAGTATTTT.

This clonotype was observed many times. The genes are TRBV10-3 and TRBJ2-5; D is undetermined. The CDR3 runs 12 residues. V was pared by 2 bases and J by 8 bases, with 9 bases between. The V gene's germline CDR1 is ENHRY and CDR2 SYGVKD. The CDR3 sequence is CAISEAPSTQYF. CDR3 sequence (DNA): TGTGCCATCAGTGAGGCTCCGTCTACCCAGTACTTC.

The chain carries TRBV5-1 and TRBJ1-1; D perhaps matches TRBD1 (5 bases). Germline lookup yields CDR1 SGHRS and CDR2 YFSETQ. The V gene lost 3 bases and the J gene lost 4 bases, with 13 bases spanning the gap. The CDR3 runs to 14 residues. CDR3 bases: TGCGCCAGCAGCTCCGGCCGGGGGGGCACTGAAGCTTTCTTT. It codes for CASSSGRGGTEAFF.

This chain links TRBV12-3 or TRBV12-4 with TRBJ2-4, with D perhaps matching TRBD2 (5 bases). The CDR3 totals 14 residues. Trimming pared 1 base from V and 8 bases from J, leaving 12 bases between. The CDR3 bases are TGTGCCAGCAGTTTAGTCGGGCCCGGGGACATTCAGTACTTC. This gives the protein CASSLVGPGDIQYF.

The rearrangement joins TRBV7-3 to TRBJ1-2; tentative D call: TRBD1 (6 bases). Trimming cost V 2 bases and J 7 bases, with 11 bases left between them. CDR1 and CDR2 from the germline V gene are SGHTA and FQGTGA. The CDR3 runs 13 residues. The CDR3: CASSLETGLGYTF. The CDR3 nucleotides are TGTGCCAGCAGCTTAGAAACAGGGCTTGGCTACACCTTC.

The chain is built from TRBV12-3 or TRBV12-4 and TRBJ2-7; D is ambiguous. The CDR3 is 14 residues long. With 1 base removed from V and 2 bases from J, the gap between germline ends came to 9 bases. The CDR3 loop reads CASSLVRRAYEQYF. The CDR3 DNA is TGTGCCAGCAGTTTAGTCCGAAGGGCCTACGAGCAGTACTTC.

This clonotype was observed a handful of times. This sequence joins TRBV5-6 and TRBJ2-1; TRBD1 might be the D (6 bases). Trimming removed 4 bases at V and 8 bases at J, with 10 bases between. CDR1 is SGHDT, CDR2 YYEEEE, per germline. CDR3 size: 12 residues. As DNA, the CDR3 is TGTGCCAGCAGCAAACAGGGTTATGAGCAGTTCTTC. This gives the protein CASSKQGYEQFF.

This clonotype has only a few counts. This chain uses TRBV7-2 with TRBJ2-5; D is uncertain. CDR1 and CDR2 (germline): SGHTA, FQGNSA. Trimming cost V 0 bases and J 3 bases, with 8 bases left between them. CDR3 length: 14 amino acids. In DNA, the CDR3 is TGTGCCAGCAGCTTAGCAGGCCGGAAAGAGACCCAGTACTTC. Translating gives CASSLAGRKETQYF.

This chain joins TRBV7-3 and TRBJ2-5, with D possibly being TRBD2 (6 bases). Trimming took 1 base from V and 4 from J, leaving 10 bases between them. The CDR3 sequence is 14 residues long. CDR1 and CDR2 from the germline V gene are SGHTA and FQGTGA. CDR3 in amino acids: CASSLRGELETQYF. CDR3 DNA sequence: TGTGCCAGCAGCTTAAGGGGGGAGTTAGAGACCCAGTACTTC. The entire variable domain, with the rest obtained from reference TRBV7-3 and TRBJ2-5, is as follows: GAGVSQTPSNKVTEKGKYVELRCDPISGHTALYWYRQSLGQGPEFLIYFQGTGAADDSGLPNDRFFAVRPEGSVSTLKIQRTERGDSAVYLCASSLRGELETQYFGPGTRLLVL.

Only a few counts were recorded for this clonotype. The V call is TRBV9, the J call TRBJ1-3; 7 positions agree with TRBD1. The V gene end was trimmed by 1 base and the J gene end by 4 bases; junction bases not matched to a gene: 11. Germline CDR1 and CDR2: SGDLS and YYNGEE. This CDR3 has 17 residues. The CDR3 DNA sequence: TGTGCCAGCAGCGTAACGACAGGGAGGTCGTCGGGAAACACCATATATTTT. Translation: CASSVTTGRSSGNTIYF.